Following are 10 T cell receptor beta chains from one sample sequenced in a study of monozygotic twins with inflammatory bowel disease. From its re-call of the 5' RACE reads, TCRdb lists each CDR3 protein once, without DNA. The sample table includes more than 350,000 distinct CDR3 sequences. Input material: blood. These receptor sequences come from a human donor with ulcerative colitis or Crohn's disease, or a healthy co-twin of an affected twin (not recorded which).

The rearrangement links TRBV5-1 to TRBJ1-1; with no DNA, the TCRdb D assignment of TRBD1 cannot be verified. This CDR3 is built from 15 residues. CDR1 is SGHRS and CDR2 is YFSETQ in the germline V gene. This chain's CDR3 is CASSLDPGINTEAFF.

The chain uses TRBV27 and TRBJ1-2. Germline loops: CDR1 MNHEY, CDR2 SMNVEV (reference sequence). The CDR3 contains 14 residues. CDR3 residues: CASSLLKDTYGYTF.

This chain joins TRBV6-2 or TRBV6-3 and TRBJ2-4; TCRdb calls TRBD2, which cannot be checked without DNA. The V gene's germline CDR1 is MNHEY and CDR2 SVGEGT. This CDR3 comprises 13 residues. The CDR3 here is CASSYAAGNIQYF.

V gene TRBV6-1 combines with J gene TRBJ1-1; TCRdb outputs TRBD1, but without DNA this stays unchecked. The CDR3 is 17 amino acids. Germline V lookup: CDR1 MNHNS, CDR2 SASEGT. CDR3 region: CASSEKGALGRGTEAFF.

The chain couples TRBV29-1 to TRBJ2-3; TCRdb outputs TRBD1, but without DNA this stays unchecked. The CDR3 length is 15 residues. Germline-derived CDR1 and CDR2 are SQVTM and ANQGSEA. CDR3 region: CSVSQGLGFTDTQYF.

The rearrangement uses TRBV12-5 and TRBJ2-3. Germline CDR1 and CDR2: LGHNT and FRNRAP. The CDR3 consists of 14 residues. The CDR3 loop is CASGLGFTADTQYF.

The chain couples TRBV7-2 to TRBJ2-5; no DNA is available, so the TRBD1 call from TCRdb remains unchecked. CDR1 SGHTA and CDR2 FQGNSA come from the germline V gene. CDR3 length equals 13 residues. The CDR3 sequence is CASSTLEWTPGYF.

The chain has TRBV20-1 and TRBJ1-5; TCRdb's D call of TRBD1 is untestable without DNA. The CDR3 runs to 14 residues. The germline V gene encodes CDR1 DFQATT and CDR2 SNEGSKA (reference sequence). The CDR3 loop reads CSARAGSGNQPQHF.

The V gene is TRBV18, the J gene TRBJ2-7; checking the TCRdb D call of TRBD2 is not possible without DNA. The CDR3 loop spans 14 amino acids. In germline, CDR1 is KGHSH, CDR2 LQKENI. The CDR3 reads CASSPTRGTREQYF.

This chain uses TRBV19 with TRBJ1-5; TCRdb's D call, TRBD1, is unchecked because there is no DNA. This CDR3 has 17 residues. Germline lookup yields CDR1 LNHDA and CDR2 SQIVND (reference sequence). CDR3 region: CASSTVATGTSNQPQHF.